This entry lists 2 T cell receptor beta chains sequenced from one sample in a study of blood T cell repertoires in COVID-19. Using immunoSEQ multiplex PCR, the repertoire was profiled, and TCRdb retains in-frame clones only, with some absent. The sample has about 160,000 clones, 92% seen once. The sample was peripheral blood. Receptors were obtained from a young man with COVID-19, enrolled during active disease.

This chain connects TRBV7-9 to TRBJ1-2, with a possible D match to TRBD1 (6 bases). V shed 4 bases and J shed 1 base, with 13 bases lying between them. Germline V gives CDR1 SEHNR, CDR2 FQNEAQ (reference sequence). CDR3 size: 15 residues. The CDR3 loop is CASSYRDKLNYGYTF. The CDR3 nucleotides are TGTGCCAGCAGCTACCGGGACAAACTTAACTATGGCTACACCTTC.

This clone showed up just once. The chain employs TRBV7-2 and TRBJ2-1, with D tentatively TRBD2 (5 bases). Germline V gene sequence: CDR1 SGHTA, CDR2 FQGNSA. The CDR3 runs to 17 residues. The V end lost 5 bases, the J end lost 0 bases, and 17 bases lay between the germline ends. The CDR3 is CASSHGTRGSSYNEQFF. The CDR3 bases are TGTGCCAGCAGCCACGGTACCCGGGGTAGCTCCTACAATGAGCAGTTCTTC. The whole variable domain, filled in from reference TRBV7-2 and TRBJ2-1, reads GAGVSQSPSNKVTEKGKDVELRCDPISGHTALYWYRQSLGQGLEFLIYFQGNSAPDKSGLPSDRFSAERTGGSVSTLTIQRTQQEDSAVYLCASSHGTRGSSYNEQFFGPGTRLTVL.